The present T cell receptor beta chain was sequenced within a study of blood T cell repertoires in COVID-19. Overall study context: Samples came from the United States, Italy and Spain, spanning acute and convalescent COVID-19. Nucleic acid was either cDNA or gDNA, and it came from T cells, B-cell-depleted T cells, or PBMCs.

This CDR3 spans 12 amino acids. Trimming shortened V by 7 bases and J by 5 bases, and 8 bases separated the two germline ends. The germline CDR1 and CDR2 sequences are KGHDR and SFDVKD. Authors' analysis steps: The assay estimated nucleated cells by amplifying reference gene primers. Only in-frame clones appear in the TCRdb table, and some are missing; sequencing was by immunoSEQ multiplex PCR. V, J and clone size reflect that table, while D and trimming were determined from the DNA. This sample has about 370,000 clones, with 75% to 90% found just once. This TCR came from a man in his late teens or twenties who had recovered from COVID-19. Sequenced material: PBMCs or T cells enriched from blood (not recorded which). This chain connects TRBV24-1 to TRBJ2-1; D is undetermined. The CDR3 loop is CATSNQNNEQFF. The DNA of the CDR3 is TGTGCCACCAGCAACCAGAACAATGAGCAGTTCTTC.